Listed here are 31 T cell receptor beta chains from one sample, sequenced in a study of T cell repertoires in cytomegalovirus infection. No antigen has been assigned to these receptors. Via MiXCR, TCRdb re-called the reads, giving one row per CDR3 protein. The data hold some 130,000 distinct CDR3 sequences, with around 25% observed a single time. The sequencing input was PBMCs, sequenced either directly or after in vitro stimulation (not recorded which). These receptor sequences come from a human donor in good health (CMV status not recorded). Some clones in this sample may be carry-over from other donors' samples.

The chain employs TRBV4-3 and TRBJ1-1, with D possibly being TRBD1 (6 bases). V lost 3 bases and J 0 bases, leaving 8 bases between the germline ends. Germline CDR1 is LGHNA and CDR2 is YSLEER. This CDR3 spans 14 amino acids. CDR3 DNA sequence: TGCGCCAGCAGCCAGGACAGCATGAACACTGAAGCTTTCTTT. It yields the protein CASSQDSMNTEAFF.

The chain's CDR3 is CATRGGSPSKAFF. The CDR3, as DNA: TGTGCTACCCGCGGGGGCAGCCCATCTAAGGCTTTCTTT. V usage is TRBV12-5 and J usage is TRBJ1-1; the D gene is possibly TRBD1 (6 bases). The CDR3 loop spans 13 amino acids. Per the germline V gene, CDR1 is LGHNT and CDR2 is FRNRAP. V was cut by 10 bases and J by 11 bases, with 23 bases left in between.

V usage is TRBV24-1 and J usage is TRBJ2-1; D is unclear. CDR3 size: 15 residues. The V gene lost 0 bases and the J gene lost 6 bases, with 11 bases spanning the gap. CDR1 is KGHDR, CDR2 SFDVKD, per germline. CDR3 sequence: CATSDLVRNRNEQFF. CDR3 DNA sequence: TGTGCCACCAGTGATTTGGTCAGGAATCGCAATGAGCAGTTCTTC.

The DNA of the CDR3 is TGTGCCACCTCATCAGGGACAGGGGGAGTGGAGACCCAGTACTTC. Its translation is CATSSGTGGVETQYF. The chain is built from TRBV24-1 and TRBJ2-5, with 11 bases identical to TRBD1. CDR1 and CDR2 from the germline V gene are KGHDR and SFDVKD. The CDR3 is 15 residues long. The V gene end was trimmed by 9 bases and the J gene end by 5 bases; junction bases not matched to a gene: 10.

The table lists this clonotype with many counts. The V and J genes are TRBV27 and TRBJ2-6, with TRBD1 matching over 7 bases. Per germline, CDR1 MNHEY and CDR2 SMNVEV (reference sequence). CDR3 length equals 17 residues. The J segment lost 4 bases and the V segment lost 4 bases, leaving 10 bases of the junction unmatched. The CDR3 DNA is TGTGCCAGCAGTTCCTTACAAACAGGGGTAGGGGCCAACGTCCTGACTTTC. It translates to CASSSLQTGVGANVLTF. Complete variable domain (other parts from reference TRBV27 and TRBJ2-6): EAQVTQNPRYLITVTGKKLTVTCSQNMNHEYMSWYRQDPGLGLRQIYYSMNVEVTDKGDVPEGYKVSRKEKRNFPLILESPSPNQTSLYFCASSSLQTGVGANVLTFGAGSRLTVL.

This clonotype was counted at least ten times. The chain uses TRBV28 and TRBJ2-7; TRBD2 matches at 8 bases. The CDR3 totals 15 residues. Trimming cost V 6 bases and J 2 bases; bases outside gene matches: 9. Germline values: CDR1 MDHEN, CDR2 SYDVKM. CDR3 residues: CASSLHGGVTYEQYF. The CDR3 DNA is TGTGCCAGCAGCCTACACGGGGGGGTCACCTACGAGCAGTACTTC.

Many counts were recorded for this clonotype. The chain recombines TRBV5-6 with TRBJ2-7; D is possibly TRBD2 (6 bases). CDR1 and CDR2 (germline): SGHDT, YYEEEE. V lost 0 bases, J lost 1 base, and 8 bases lay in between. This CDR3 spans 14 amino acids. This CDR3 is CASSLVGGSYEQYV. DNA of the CDR3: TGTGCCAGCAGCTTGGTGGGAGGATCCTACGAGCAGTACGTC.

The chain couples TRBV19 to TRBJ2-2, with D tentatively TRBD2 (5 bases). This CDR3 is 15 amino acids long. V was shortened by 2 bases and J by 0 bases, with 7 bases between the two germline ends. The germline V gene has CDR1 LNHDA and CDR2 SQIVND (reference sequence). The DNA for the CDR3 is TGTGCCAGTAGTATAAGTAGCGCGAACACCGGGGAGCTGTTTTTT. This encodes CASSISSANTGELFF.

The rearrangement joins TRBV6-2 or TRBV6-3 to TRBJ2-1; tentative D call: TRBD2 (6 bases). The CDR3 contains 15 residues. Trimming cost V 5 bases and J 10 bases, with 21 bases left between them. Per the germline V gene, CDR1 is MNHEY and CDR2 is SVGEGT. The CDR3 sequence: CASSTQKDLAREQFF. CDR3 DNA: TGTGCCAGCAGTACCCAAAAAGATCTAGCGAGAGAGCAGTTCTTC.

The chain's CDR3 is CASSGQTNTGELFF. As DNA, the CDR3 is TGTGCCAGCAGTGGACAAACGAACACCGGGGAGCTGTTTTTT. The genes are TRBV2 and TRBJ2-2; D is unclear. Germline CDR1 reads SNHLY; CDR2 reads FYNNEI. The CDR3 consists of 14 residues. V was pared by 4 bases and J by 0 bases, with 6 bases between.

This clonotype was observed a few times. The V and J genes are TRBV7-2 and TRBJ1-2, with D uncertain. The CDR3 extends over 12 amino acids. Germline V CDR1 and CDR2: SGHTA, FQGNSA. Trimming pared 1 base from V and 7 bases from J, leaving 7 bases between. The CDR3 nucleotides are TGTGCCAGCAGCTTAGTATCAGGTGGCTACACCTTC. It translates to CASSLVSGGYTF.

This clonotype came up a few times. V and J are TRBV6-1 and TRBJ2-3; the D gene is possibly TRBD2 (6 bases). V was pared by 6 bases and J by 3 bases, with 13 bases between. The CDR3 loop spans 14 amino acids. Per germline, CDR1 MNHNS and CDR2 SASEGT. In DNA, the CDR3 is TGTGCCAGCAGCCCGGGACTGTCAACAGATACGCAGTATTTT. It yields the protein CASSPGLSTDTQYF.

In this sample, this clonotype turned up a few times. V usage is TRBV30 and J usage is TRBJ2-3, with D maybe TRBD2 (6 bases). The germline V gene has CDR1 GTSNPN and CDR2 SVGIG (reference sequence). The CDR3 totals 13 residues. The V gene lost 0 bases and the J gene lost 5 bases, with 9 bases spanning the gap. CDR3 region: CAWSVEGLDTQYF. Written as DNA, the CDR3 is TGTGCCTGGAGTGTAGAGGGACTAGATACGCAGTATTTT.

The chain links TRBV7-4 to TRBJ2-7; 9 bases map to TRBD2. Germline V gene lookup returns CDR1 SGHVT and CDR2 SQSDAQ. This CDR3 has 15 residues. Trimming cost V 5 bases and J 2 bases; bases outside gene matches: 7. The DNA of the CDR3 is TGTGCCAGCAGCCACCGACGGACTAGCGCCTACGAGCAGTACGTC. The encoded protein is CASSHRRTSAYEQYV.

The table lists this clonotype with many counts. This chain uses TRBV27 with TRBJ2-7; 9 positions agree with TRBD1. The germline CDR1 and CDR2 sequences are MNHEY and SMNVEV (reference sequence). The CDR3 consists of 19 residues. J lost 1 base, V lost 3 bases, and 16 bases had no gene match. CDR3 in amino acids: CASSFRGRWGQGLSYEQYF. The DNA for the CDR3 is TGTGCCAGCAGTTTCAGAGGGCGGTGGGGACAGGGACTTTCCTACGAGCAGTACTTC.

In its sample, this clonotype was seen a few times. The rearrangement uses TRBV4-3 and TRBJ1-4; D is ambiguous. V was clipped by 5 bases and J by 5 bases, with 15 bases between them. This CDR3 is built from 15 residues. Germline values: CDR1 LGHNA, CDR2 YSLEER. The CDR3 region has the DNA TGCGCCAGCAGCAGGCGTCCGGTGGTGAATGAAAAACTGTTTTTT. Amino acids: CASSRRPVVNEKLFF.

This clonotype was counted many times. The chain links TRBV7-2 to TRBJ2-3, with 11 bases lining up with TRBD2. Trimming removed 1 base from V and 3 bases from J; junction bases left unmatched: 12. This CDR3 has 19 amino acids. The germline gives CDR1 SGHTA, CDR2 FQGNSA. CDR3 residues: CASSLGLAGGNWRTDTQYF. The DNA of the CDR3 is TGTGCCAGCAGCTTAGGGCTAGCGGGAGGTAATTGGAGAACAGATACGCAGTATTTT.

CDR3 residues: CASRPLGAGNNYGYTF. The CDR3 bases are TGTGCCAGCAGGCCGTTGGGGGCAGGGAACAACTATGGCTACACCTTC. The V gene is TRBV5-4, the J gene TRBJ1-2; tentative D call: TRBD1 (6 bases). Germline assignment: CDR1 SGHNT and CDR2 YYREEE (reference sequence). The CDR3 has 16 residues. With 5 bases removed from V and 2 bases from J, the gap between germline ends came to 19 bases.

This clonotype was counted many times. This chain uses TRBV2 with TRBJ2-1, with a possible D match to TRBD2 (6 bases). The germline V gene has CDR1 SNHLY and CDR2 FYNNEI. Trimming took 5 bases from V and 8 from J, leaving 16 bases between them. This CDR3 spans 14 amino acids. CDR3 DNA: TGTGCCAGCAGTTGGGACTGGTCTGGGGATGAGCAGTTCTTC. Protein sequence: CASSWDWSGDEQFF.

This chain connects TRBV2 to TRBJ1-1, with 10 nucleotides matching TRBD1. Germline assignment: CDR1 SNHLY and CDR2 FYNNEI. This CDR3 is built from 14 residues. Trimming removed 5 bases from V and 5 bases from J; junction bases left unmatched: 5. The CDR3 DNA sequence: TGTGCCAGCAGTAGACAGGGGGCAGAGACTGAAGCTTTCTTT. Translating gives CASSRQGAETEAFF.

The chain joins TRBV12-5 to TRBJ2-3; D is unclear. Germline loops: CDR1 LGHNT, CDR2 FRNRAP. Trimming left V 2 bases short and J 2 bases short, with 8 bases between. CDR3 length: 14 amino acids. The DNA of the CDR3 is TGTGCTAGTGGTTTGTACACAGCCACAGATACGCAGTATTTT. Translated, it gives CASGLYTATDTQYF.

The gene calls are TRBV4-3 and TRBJ1-6, with 7 bases matching TRBD1. Germline V gives CDR1 LGHNA, CDR2 YSLEER. The ends lost 1 base at V and 10 bases at J; junction bases unmatched: 7. This CDR3 region has 15 residues. This CDR3 reads CASSQAAGGLSPLHF. The CDR3, as DNA: TGCGCCAGCAGCCAAGCGGCAGGGGGGCTGTCACCCCTCCACTTT.

The V and J genes are TRBV29-1 and TRBJ2-7; 10 positions match TRBD2. The germline CDR1 and CDR2 sequences are SQVTM and ANQGSEA. The CDR3 extends over 13 amino acids. The junction had 2 bases not matched to a gene; V was cut back by 6 bases and J by 0 bases. Here the CDR3 reads CSVSSGSSYEQYF. CDR3 nucleotide sequence: TGCAGCGTCTCTAGCGGGAGCTCCTACGAGCAGTACTTC.

At least ten counts were recorded for this clonotype. This rearrangement joins TRBV28 to TRBJ2-1; D might be TRBD1 (5 bases). This CDR3 has 14 amino acids. Between the trimmed V and J ends, which lost 8 bases and 0 bases, there was a span of 11 bases. Germline V gene sequence: CDR1 MDHEN, CDR2 SYDVKM. The CDR3 DNA is TGTGCCAGCCCCACAGGTTTCTCCTACAATGAGCAGTTCTTC. Amino acids: CASPTGFSYNEQFF.

The V gene is TRBV5-1, the J gene TRBJ2-2; 7 nucleotides agree with TRBD2. The V and J ends lost 1 base and 2 bases, in that order; junction bases with no gene match: 2. The germline CDR1 and CDR2 sequences are SGHRS and YFSETQ. This CDR3 contains 15 residues. The CDR3 sequence: CASSLPSGNTGELFF. The CDR3 coding sequence is TGCGCCAGCAGCTTGCCTAGCGGAAACACCGGGGAGCTGTTTTTT.

The chain carries TRBV6-2 or TRBV6-3 and TRBJ2-1; no clear D. Trimming removed 7 bases at V and 6 bases at J, with 7 bases between. Germline CDR1 and CDR2: MNHEY and SVGEGT. This CDR3 comprises 11 residues. The CDR3 DNA sequence: TGTGCCAGCAAGGAAATCAATGAGCAGTTCTTC. Translated, it gives CASKEINEQFF.

The V gene is TRBV5-4, the J gene TRBJ2-5, with 11 nucleotides matching TRBD2. CDR1 SGHNT and CDR2 YYREEE come from the germline V gene (reference sequence). With 5 bases clipped from V and 3 bases from J, the junction kept 6 bases outside the gene matches. The CDR3 is 15 amino acids. CDR3 nucleotides: TGTGCCAGCAGTGGGCTAGCGGGAGGCGAAGAGACCCAGTACTTC. This gives the protein CASSGLAGGEETQYF.

Only a few counts were recorded for this clonotype. This chain joins TRBV11-2 and TRBJ2-5; D not certain. V lost 3 bases, J lost 1 base, and 12 bases lay in between. Germline V gene lookup returns CDR1 SGHAT and CDR2 FQNNGV. The CDR3 is 15 residues long. CDR3 residues: CASSFAPAAQETQYF. The CDR3 coding sequence is TGTGCCAGCAGCTTCGCACCTGCCGCCCAAGAGACCCAGTACTTC.

This clonotype came up a few times. The chain recombines TRBV27 with TRBJ1-2, with D perhaps matching TRBD1 (6 bases). The germline gives CDR1 MNHEY, CDR2 SMNVEV (reference sequence). This CDR3 contains 14 residues. V lost 6 bases and J lost 8, with 19 bases in between. CDR3 amino acids: CASRGDRTVGGYTF. The CDR3 region has the DNA TGTGCCAGCAGGGGGGATCGGACAGTTGGGGGCTACACCTTC.

The J gene is TRBJ2-3, the V gene TRBV14, with D perhaps TRBD1 (6 bases). V dropped 0 bases and J dropped 2 bases, with 18 bases sitting between them. CDR3 length: 18 residues. The V gene's germline CDR1 is SGHDN and CDR2 FVKESK. CDR3 DNA sequence: TGTGCCAGCAGCCAAGATCCTATGTCAGGACAGCTCACAGATACGCAGTATTTT. Its protein product is CASSQDPMSGQLTDTQYF.

The chain links TRBV27 to TRBJ2-7; TRBD1 agrees at 8 bases. CDR3 size: 14 residues. J gave up 3 bases and V 9 bases, and 10 bases lay outside the gene matches. Germline CDR1 MNHEY, CDR2 SMNVEV (reference sequence). The CDR3 DNA sequence: TGTGCCAGTAAGAGGACAGGGCCCAGCTACGAGCAGTACGTC. It is translated as CASKRTGPSYEQYV.